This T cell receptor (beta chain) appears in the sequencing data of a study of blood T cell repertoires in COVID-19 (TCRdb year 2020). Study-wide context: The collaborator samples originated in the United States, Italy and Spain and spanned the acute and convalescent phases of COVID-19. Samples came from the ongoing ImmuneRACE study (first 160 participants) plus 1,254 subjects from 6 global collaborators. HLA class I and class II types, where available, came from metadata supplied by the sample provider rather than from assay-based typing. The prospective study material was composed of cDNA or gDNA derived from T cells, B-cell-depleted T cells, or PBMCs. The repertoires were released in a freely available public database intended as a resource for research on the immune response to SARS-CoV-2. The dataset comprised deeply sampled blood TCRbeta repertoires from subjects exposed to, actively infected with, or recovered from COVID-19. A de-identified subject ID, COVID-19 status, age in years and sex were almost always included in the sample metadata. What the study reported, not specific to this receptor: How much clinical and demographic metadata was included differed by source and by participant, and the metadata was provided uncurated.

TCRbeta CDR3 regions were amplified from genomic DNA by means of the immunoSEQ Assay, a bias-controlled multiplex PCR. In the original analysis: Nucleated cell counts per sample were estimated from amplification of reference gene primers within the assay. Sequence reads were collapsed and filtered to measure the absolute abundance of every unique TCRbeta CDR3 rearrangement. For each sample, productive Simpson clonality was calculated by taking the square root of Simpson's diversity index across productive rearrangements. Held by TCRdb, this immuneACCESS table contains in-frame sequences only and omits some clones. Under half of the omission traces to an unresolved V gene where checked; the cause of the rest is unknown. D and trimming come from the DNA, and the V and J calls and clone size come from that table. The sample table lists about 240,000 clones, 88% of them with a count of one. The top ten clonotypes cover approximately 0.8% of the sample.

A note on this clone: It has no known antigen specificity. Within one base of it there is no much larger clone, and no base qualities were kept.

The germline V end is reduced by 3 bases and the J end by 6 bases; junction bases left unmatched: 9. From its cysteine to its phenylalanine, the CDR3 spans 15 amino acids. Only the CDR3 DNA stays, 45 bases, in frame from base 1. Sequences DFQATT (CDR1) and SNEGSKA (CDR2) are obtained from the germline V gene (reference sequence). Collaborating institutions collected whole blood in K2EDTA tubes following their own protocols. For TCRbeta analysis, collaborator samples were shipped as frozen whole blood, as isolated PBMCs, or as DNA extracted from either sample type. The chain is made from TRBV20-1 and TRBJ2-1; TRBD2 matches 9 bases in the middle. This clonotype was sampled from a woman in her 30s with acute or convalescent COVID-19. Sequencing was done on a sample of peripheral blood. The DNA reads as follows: TGCAGTGCTAGTTCGAGCGGGAGGCCTATCAATGAGCAGTTCTTC. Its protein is CSASSSGRPINEQFF.